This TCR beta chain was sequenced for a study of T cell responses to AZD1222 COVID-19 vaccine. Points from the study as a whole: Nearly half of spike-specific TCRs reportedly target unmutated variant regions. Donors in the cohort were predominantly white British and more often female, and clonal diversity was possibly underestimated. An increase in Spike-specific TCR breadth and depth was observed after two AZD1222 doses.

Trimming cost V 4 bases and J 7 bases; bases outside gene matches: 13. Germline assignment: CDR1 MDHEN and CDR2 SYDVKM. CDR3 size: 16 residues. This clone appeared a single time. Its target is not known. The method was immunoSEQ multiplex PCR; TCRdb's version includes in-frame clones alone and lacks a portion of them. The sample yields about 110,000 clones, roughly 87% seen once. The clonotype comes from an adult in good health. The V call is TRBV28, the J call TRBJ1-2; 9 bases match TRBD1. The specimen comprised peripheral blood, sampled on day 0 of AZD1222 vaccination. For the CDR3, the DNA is TGTGCCAGCAGTTCCGCACAGGGGGCGCTGAGGGGTGGCTACACCTTC. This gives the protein CASSSAQGALRGGYTF.